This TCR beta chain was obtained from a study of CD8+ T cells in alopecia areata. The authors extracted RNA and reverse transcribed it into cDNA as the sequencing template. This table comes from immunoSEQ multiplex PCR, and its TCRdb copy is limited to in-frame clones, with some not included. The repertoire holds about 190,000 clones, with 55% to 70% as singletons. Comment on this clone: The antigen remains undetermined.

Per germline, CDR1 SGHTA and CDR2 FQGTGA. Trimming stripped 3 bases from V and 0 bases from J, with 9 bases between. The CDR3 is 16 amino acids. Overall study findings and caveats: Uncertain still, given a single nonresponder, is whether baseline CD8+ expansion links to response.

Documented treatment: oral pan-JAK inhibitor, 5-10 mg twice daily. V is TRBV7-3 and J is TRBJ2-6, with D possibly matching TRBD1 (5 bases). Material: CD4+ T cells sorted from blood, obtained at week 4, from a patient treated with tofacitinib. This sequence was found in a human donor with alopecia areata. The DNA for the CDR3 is TGTGCCAGCAGCTTTACAGGCCTCTCTGGGGCCAACGTCCTGACTTTC. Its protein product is CASSFTGLSGANVLTF.